Listed here is a single T cell receptor (beta chain). Between the trimmed V and J ends, which lost 0 bases and 7 bases, there was a span of 13 bases. CDR1 is SSHAT, CDR2 FNYEAQ, per germline (reference sequence). This CDR3 region has 15 residues. The sample comes from a study of PD-L1 blockade in urothelial cancer. Overall study: Male sex and bladder-origin urothelial cancer characterized about 85% of the 29 patients. Researchers looked at the blood 3 weeks (second dose) and 6 weeks after treatment began.

Regarding time point: pretreatment peripheral blood. Generated by immunoSEQ multiplex PCR, the TCRdb table keeps only in-frame clones and is missing some. Of roughly 90,000 clones detected, around 92% appear once; the ten largest clones hold more than 0.85%. The rearrangement uses TRBV7-7 and TRBJ2-1; a possible D gene is TRBD2 (5 bases). The input for sequencing was PBMCs, taken around atezolizumab (anti-PD-L1) treatment. This receptor was obtained from an elderly woman with urothelial cancer. The CDR3 coding sequence is TGTGCCAGCAGCTTAGCCGCTAGCCAATCGAATGAGCAGTTCTTC. This codes for CASSLAASQSNEQFF.